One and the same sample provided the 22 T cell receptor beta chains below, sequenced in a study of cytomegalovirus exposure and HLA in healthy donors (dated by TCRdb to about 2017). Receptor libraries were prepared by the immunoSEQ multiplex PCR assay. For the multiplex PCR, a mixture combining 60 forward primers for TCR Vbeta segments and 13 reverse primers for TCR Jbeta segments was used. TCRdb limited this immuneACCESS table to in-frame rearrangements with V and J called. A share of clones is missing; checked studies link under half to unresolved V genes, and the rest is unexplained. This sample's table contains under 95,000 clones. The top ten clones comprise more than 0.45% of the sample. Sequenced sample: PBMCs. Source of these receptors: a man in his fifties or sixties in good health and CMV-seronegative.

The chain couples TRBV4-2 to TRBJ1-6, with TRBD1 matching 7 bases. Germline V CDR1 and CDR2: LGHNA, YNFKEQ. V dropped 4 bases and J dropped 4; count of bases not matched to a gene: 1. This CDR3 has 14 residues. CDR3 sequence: CASSPGQYNSPLHF. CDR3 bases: TGTGCCAGCAGCCCGGGACAGTATAATTCACCCCTCCACTTT.

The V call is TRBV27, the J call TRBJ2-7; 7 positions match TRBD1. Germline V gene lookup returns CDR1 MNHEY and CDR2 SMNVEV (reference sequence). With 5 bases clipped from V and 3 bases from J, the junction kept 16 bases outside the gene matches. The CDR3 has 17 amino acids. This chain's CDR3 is CASSPYRGVPLYYEQYF. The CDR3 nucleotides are TGTGCCAGCAGTCCCTACAGGGGCGTTCCGTTGTACTACGAGCAGTACTTC.

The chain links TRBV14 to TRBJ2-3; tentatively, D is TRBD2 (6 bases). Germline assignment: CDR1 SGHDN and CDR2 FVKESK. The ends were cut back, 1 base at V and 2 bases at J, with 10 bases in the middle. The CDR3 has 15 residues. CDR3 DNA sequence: TGTGCCAGCAGCCAAGGGGACTTTCTCACAGATACGCAGTATTTT. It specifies CASSQGDFLTDTQYF.

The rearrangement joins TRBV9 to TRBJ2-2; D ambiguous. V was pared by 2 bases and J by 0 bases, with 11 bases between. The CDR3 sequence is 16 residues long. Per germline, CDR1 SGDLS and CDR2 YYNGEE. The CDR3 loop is CASSVFRASNTGELFF. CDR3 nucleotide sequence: TGTGCCAGCAGCGTTTTTCGAGCCTCGAACACCGGGGAGCTGTTTTTT. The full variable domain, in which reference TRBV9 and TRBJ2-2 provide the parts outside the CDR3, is DSGVTQTPKHLITATGQRVTLRCSPRSGDLSVYWYQQSLDQGLQFLIQYYNGEERAKGNILERFSAQQFPDLHSELNLSSLELGDSALYFCASSVFRASNTGELFFGEGSRLTVL.

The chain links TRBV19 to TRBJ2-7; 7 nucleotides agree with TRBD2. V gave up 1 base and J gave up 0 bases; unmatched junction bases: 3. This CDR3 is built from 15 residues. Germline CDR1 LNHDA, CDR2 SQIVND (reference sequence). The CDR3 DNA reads TGTGCCAGTAGTATAGTGGGCGGGAGCTCCTACGAGCAGTACTTC. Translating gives CASSIVGGSSYEQYF.

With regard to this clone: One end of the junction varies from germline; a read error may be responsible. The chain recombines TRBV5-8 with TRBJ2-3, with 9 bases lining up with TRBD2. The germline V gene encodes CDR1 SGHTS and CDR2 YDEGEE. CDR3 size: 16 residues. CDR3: CASSLGVQRGADKQYF. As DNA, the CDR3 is TGTGCCAGCAGCTTGGGAGTCCAGCGGGGGGCAGATAAGCAGTATTTT.

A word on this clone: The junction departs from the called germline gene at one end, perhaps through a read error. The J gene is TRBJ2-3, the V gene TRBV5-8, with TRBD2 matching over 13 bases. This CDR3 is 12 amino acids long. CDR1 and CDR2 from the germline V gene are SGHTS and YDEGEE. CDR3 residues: CASRRTSGGENF. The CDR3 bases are TGTGCCAGCAGGAGGACTAGCGGGGGTGAAAATTTT.

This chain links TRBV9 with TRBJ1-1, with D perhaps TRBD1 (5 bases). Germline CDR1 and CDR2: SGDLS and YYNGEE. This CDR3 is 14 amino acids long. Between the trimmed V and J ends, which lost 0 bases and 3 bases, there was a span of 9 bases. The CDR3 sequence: CASSVDGGDTEAFF. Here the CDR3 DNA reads TGTGCCAGCAGCGTAGACGGGGGTGACACTGAAGCTTTCTTT.

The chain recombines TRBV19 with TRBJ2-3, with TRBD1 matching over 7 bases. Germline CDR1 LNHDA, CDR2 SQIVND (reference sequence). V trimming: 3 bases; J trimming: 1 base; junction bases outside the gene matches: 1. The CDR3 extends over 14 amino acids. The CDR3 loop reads CASSIQGGTDTQYF. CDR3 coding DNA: TGTGCCAGTAGTATCCAGGGGGGCACAGATACGCAGTATTTT.

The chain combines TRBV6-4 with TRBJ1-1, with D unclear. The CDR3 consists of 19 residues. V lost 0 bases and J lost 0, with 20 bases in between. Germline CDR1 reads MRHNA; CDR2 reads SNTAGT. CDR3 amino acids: CASSDSDADYTLMNTEAFF. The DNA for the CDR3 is TGTGCCAGCAGTGACTCGGACGCAGACTACACTCTGATGAACACTGAAGCTTTCTTT.

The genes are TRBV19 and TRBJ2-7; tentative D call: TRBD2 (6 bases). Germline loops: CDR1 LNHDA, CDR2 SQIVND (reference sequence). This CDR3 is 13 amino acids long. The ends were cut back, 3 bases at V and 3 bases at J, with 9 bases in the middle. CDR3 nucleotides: TGTGCCAGTAGTATTTCCGGGAGCTACGAGCAGTACTTC. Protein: CASSISGSYEQYF.

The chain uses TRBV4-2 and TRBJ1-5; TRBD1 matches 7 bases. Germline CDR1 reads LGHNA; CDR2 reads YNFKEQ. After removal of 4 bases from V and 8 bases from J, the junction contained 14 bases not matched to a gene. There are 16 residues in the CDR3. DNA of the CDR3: TGTGCCAGCAGCCCCGTCACAGGGGCCACCGCCGAGCCCCAGCATTTT. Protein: CASSPVTGATAEPQHF.

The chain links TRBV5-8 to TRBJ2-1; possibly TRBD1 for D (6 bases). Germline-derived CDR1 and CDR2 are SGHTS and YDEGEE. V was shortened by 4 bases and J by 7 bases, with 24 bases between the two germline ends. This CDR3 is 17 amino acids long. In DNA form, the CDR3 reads TGTGCCAGCAGCCCGGTGGTACAGGGTTCCATCTCGAATGAGCAGTTCTTC. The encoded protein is CASSPVVQGSISNEQFF.

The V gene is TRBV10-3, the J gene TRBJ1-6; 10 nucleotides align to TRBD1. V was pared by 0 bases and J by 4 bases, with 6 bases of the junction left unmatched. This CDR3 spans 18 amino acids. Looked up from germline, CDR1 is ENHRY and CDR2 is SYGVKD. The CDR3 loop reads CAISESSGQGIYNSPLHF. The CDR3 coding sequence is TGTGCCATCAGTGAGTCTTCGGGACAGGGGATATATAATTCACCCCTCCACTTT.

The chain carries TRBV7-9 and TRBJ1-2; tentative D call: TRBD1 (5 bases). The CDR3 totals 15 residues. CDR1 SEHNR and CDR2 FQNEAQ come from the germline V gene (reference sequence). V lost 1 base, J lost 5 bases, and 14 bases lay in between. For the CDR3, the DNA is TGTGCCAGCAGCTTAGAGGTCAGGGCGGATTATGGCTACACCTTC. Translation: CASSLEVRADYGYTF.

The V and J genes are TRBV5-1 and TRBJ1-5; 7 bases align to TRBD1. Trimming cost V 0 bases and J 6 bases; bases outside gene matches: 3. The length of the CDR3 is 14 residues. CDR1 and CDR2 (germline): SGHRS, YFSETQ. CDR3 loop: CASSLGQGSQPQHF. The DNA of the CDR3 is TGCGCCAGCAGCTTGGGACAGGGCAGTCAGCCCCAGCATTTT.

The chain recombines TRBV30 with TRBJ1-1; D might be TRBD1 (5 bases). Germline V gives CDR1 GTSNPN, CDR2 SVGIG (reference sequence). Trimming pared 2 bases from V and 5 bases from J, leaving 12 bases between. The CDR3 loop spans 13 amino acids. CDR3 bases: TGTGCCTGGAGTCAGCAGGGTGGAACTGAAGCTTTCTTT. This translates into CAWSQQGGTEAFF.

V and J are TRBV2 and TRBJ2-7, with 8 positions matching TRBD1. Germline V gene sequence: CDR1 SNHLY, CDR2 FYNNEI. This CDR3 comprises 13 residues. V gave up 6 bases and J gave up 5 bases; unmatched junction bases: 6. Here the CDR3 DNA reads TGTGCCAGCAGCAAGGACAGGGCCCACGAGCAGTACTTC. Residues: CASSKDRAHEQYF.

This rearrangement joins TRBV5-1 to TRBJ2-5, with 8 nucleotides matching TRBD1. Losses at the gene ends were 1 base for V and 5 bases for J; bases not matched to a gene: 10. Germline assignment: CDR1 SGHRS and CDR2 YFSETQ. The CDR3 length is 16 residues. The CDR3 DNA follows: TGCGCCAGCAGCTTGTCGCCAGGGGGCGCTTGGGAGACCCAGTACTTC. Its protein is CASSLSPGGAWETQYF.

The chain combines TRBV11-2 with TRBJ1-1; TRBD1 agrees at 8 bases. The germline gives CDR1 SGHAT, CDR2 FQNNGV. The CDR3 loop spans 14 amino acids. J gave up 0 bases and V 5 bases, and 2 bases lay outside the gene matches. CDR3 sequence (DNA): TGTGCCAGCAGCAGACAGGGGATGAACACTGAAGCTTTCTTT. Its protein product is CASSRQGMNTEAFF.

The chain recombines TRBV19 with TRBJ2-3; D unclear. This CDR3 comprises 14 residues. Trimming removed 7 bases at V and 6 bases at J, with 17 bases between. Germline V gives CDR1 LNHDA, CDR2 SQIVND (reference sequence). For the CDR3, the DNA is TGTGCCAGTACCACAGTAATGGGTCGCGATACGCAGTATTTT. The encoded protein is CASTTVMGRDTQYF.

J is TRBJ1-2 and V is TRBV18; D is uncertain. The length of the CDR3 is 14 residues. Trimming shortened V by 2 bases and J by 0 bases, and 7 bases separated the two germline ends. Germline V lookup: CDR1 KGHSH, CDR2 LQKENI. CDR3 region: CASSPGLANYGYTF. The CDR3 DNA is TGTGCCAGCTCACCAGGCCTAGCTAACTATGGCTACACCTTC.